This T cell receptor (beta chain) was sequenced in a study of cytomegalovirus exposure and HLA in healthy donors. Notes on the study in general: Most subjects had HLA-A and HLA-B alleles reportedly predicted accurately by TCR beta sequences. The study carried out a later analysis of TCR beta sequences. It associated 15,000 to 20,000 of them with specific HLA alleles at a false discovery rate of 0.05.

Unrecorded immune exposure was likely among donors, who were nominally healthy when sampled. PCR amplification relied on 60 Vbeta primers (plus 13 Jbeta primers). Clones were read by immunoSEQ multiplex PCR, and TCRdb kept only the in-frame ones, dropping some. The table has under 200,000 clones, roughly 80% seen once. As for this clone: Its antigen is as yet unknown.

The TCR was taken from a man aged 55 to 70 in good health and CMV-seronegative. The sequenced sample consisted of PBMCs.

CDR3 region: CASSSRTGETEAFF. The CDR3 nucleotides are TGCGCCAGCAGCTCGCGGACAGGGGAGACTGAAGCTTTCTTT. The V gene is TRBV5-1, the J gene TRBJ1-1, with 9 positions matching TRBD1. Looked up from germline, CDR1 is SGHRS and CDR2 is YFSETQ. V shed 3 bases, J shed 5 bases, and the junction held 5 bases outside the gene matches. This CDR3 spans 14 amino acids.